This TCR beta chain was recovered during a study of response to subunit inactivated influenza vaccine. The study's findings and limits: The authors offered the suggestion that each seasonal influenza vaccination recruits few new T cells.

This clonotype was observed a handful of times. Its specificity is not known. TCRdb processed the RT-PCR reads anew with MiXCR; each CDR3 protein has one entry. The top ten clones hold 5.5% to 7% of a sample with hundreds of thousands of distinct CDR3 sequences, over 11% of them seen once. This CDR3 spans 14 amino acids. Germline-derived CDR1 and CDR2 are DFQATT and SNEGSKA (reference sequence). The ends were cut back, 5 bases at V and 2 bases at J, with 16 bases in the middle. This sequence joins TRBV20-1 and TRBJ2-7; maybe TRBD1 (5 bases). Specimen: PBMCs from blood, collected 14 days before vaccination. The TCR comes from a man in his forties or fifties who received an inactivated influenza vaccine. The CDR3 spells CSAVRRVNAYEQYF. The CDR3 region has the DNA TGCAGTGCTGTCCGCAGGGTGAATGCCTACGAGCAGTACTTC.